This T cell receptor beta chain stems from a study of CD8 T cells in Susac syndrome. The CDR3 sequence is 16 residues long. V was trimmed by 5 bases and J by 8 bases, leaving 24 bases between them. Germline CDR1 reads SGHTA; CDR2 reads FQGNSA. The sample holds one count of this clonotype. Its matching antigen is unknown. The authors reverse transcribed roughly 0.5 to 1 ug RNA with random hexamers. TCRdb reprocessed the immunoSEQ multiplex PCR reads via MiXCR and lists one record per CDR3 protein. The sample lists more than 95,000 distinct CDR3 sequences; around 94% were seen once. Study-wide findings and caveats: Clonal expansion of Susac CD8+ cells peaked in TEMRA cells, and it also peaked in active patients.

The gene calls are TRBV7-2 and TRBJ1-1; weak D call: TRBD1 (5 bases). The sequence came from a human donor with Susac syndrome. The specimen was CD8+ T cells from PBMCs. CDR3 sequence reads: CASSHFGGGLGEEAFF. Here the CDR3 DNA reads TGTGCCAGCAGCCATTTCGGCGGGGGTTTAGGGGAGGAAGCTTTCTTT.